The text below deals with one TCR beta chain. The study ran its PCR with 60 Vbeta and 13 Jbeta primers. The table came from immunoSEQ multiplex PCR; TCRdb's copy has only in-frame clones and leaves some out. The table includes 160,000 or so clones, around 80% detected once. The sample is drawn from a study of cytomegalovirus exposure and HLA in healthy donors. CDR1 is LGHNA and CDR2 is YNFKEQ in the germline V gene. V was trimmed by 2 bases and J by 1 base, leaving 11 bases between them. The CDR3 is 15 residues long. This chain connects TRBV4-2 to TRBJ2-5; weak D call: TRBD2 (6 bases). Material: PBMCs. The clonotype originates from a man aged 35-49 years in good health and CMV-seronegative. CDR3 in DNA: TGTGCCAGCAGCCAAAACCGGGACTCCCAAGAGACCCAGTACTTC. The encoded protein is CASSQNRDSQETQYF.